Listed here are 15 T cell receptor beta chains from one sample, sequenced in a study of T cell changes during pregnancy in multiple sclerosis. Here immunoSEQ multiplex PCR was the method, and the copy in TCRdb shows in-frame clones only, minus some. The sample contains fewer than 50,000 clones, around 91% of which appear only once. The sample was CD4+ T cells from peripheral blood mononuclear cells, taken in the second trimester of pregnancy. The receptor source for this set is a female donor in good health, enrolled as a control in a pregnancy study.

The chain is built from TRBV7-8 and TRBJ1-2, with a possible D match to TRBD1 (6 bases). V lost 7 bases and J lost 4, with 22 bases in between. CDR1 is SGHVS, CDR2 FQNEAQ, per germline. CDR3 length equals 16 residues. The CDR3 region is CASTPRVLDRIYGYTF. The CDR3 DNA sequence: TGTGCCAGCACTCCTAGAGTACTTGACAGGATCTATGGCTACACCTTC.

The chain combines TRBV6-5 with TRBJ2-3; weak D call: TRBD2 (5 bases). The CDR3 covers 14 residues. V shed 2 bases and J shed 3 bases, with 9 bases lying between them. Looked up from germline, CDR1 is MNHEY and CDR2 is SVGAGI. The CDR3 DNA reads TGTGCCAGCAGTTACGTCGGGGTGACAGATACGCAGTATTTT. Translated: CASSYVGVTDTQYF.

This clone was detected only once. The chain links TRBV11-2 to TRBJ2-2; 8 bases match TRBD2. Germline CDR1 SGHAT, CDR2 FQNNGV. This CDR3 is 16 amino acids long. V shed 5 bases, J shed 3 bases, and the junction held 8 bases outside the gene matches. The CDR3 bases are TGTGCCAGCAGCCCCGGGGCGGGGGGATACACCGGGGAGCTGTTTTTT. This encodes CASSPGAGGYTGELFF.

About this clone itself: At one boundary the junction diverges from the germline segment, which might be a read error. CDR3 in amino acids: CASTLTGHLTGELFF. CDR3 coding DNA: TGTGCCAGCACCTTAACGGGACACCTCACCGGGGAGCTGTTTTTT. V gene TRBV11-3 combines with J gene TRBJ2-2, with D possibly TRBD1 on 6 matching bases. The CDR3 is made up of 15 amino acids. CDR1 and CDR2 (germline): SGHNT, YENEEA.

The chain uses TRBV4-1 and TRBJ1-2; D is possibly TRBD1 (6 bases). CDR1 and CDR2 from the germline V gene are MGHRA and YSYEKL. This CDR3 spans 14 amino acids. V shed 4 bases and J shed 4 bases, with 13 bases lying between them. The CDR3, as DNA: TGCGCCAGCAGCCCAGGGGACATTCTCTATGGCTACACCTTC. Residues: CASSPGDILYGYTF.

The rearrangement joins TRBV7-9 to TRBJ2-7; D might be TRBD2 (5 bases). CDR1 is SEHNR, CDR2 FQNEAQ, per germline (reference sequence). V lost 5 bases and J lost 6, with 14 bases in between. The CDR3 length is 13 residues. The CDR3 DNA sequence: TGTGCCAGCAGCACGCGGCGGGCTTTCGAGCAGTACTTC. It yields the protein CASSTRRAFEQYF.

The table lists this clone with a count of one. The chain joins TRBV6-9 to TRBJ2-5, with TRBD2 identical over 7 bases. The CDR3 spans 16 residues. Trimming at V came to 4 bases and at J to 3 bases, leaving 11 bases not matched to a gene. Germline V gene lookup returns CDR1 MNHGY and CDR2 SVAAGI. This CDR3 reads CASSSSPSGWKETQYF. CDR3 sequence (DNA): TGTGCCAGCAGTTCTTCCCCTAGCGGCTGGAAAGAGACCCAGTACTTC.

This sequence joins TRBV11-2 and TRBJ2-2; D is possibly TRBD1 (6 bases). The CDR3 has 15 amino acids. Germline-derived CDR1 and CDR2 are SGHAT and FQNNGV. V shed 4 bases and J shed 4 bases, with 13 bases lying between them. The DNA for the CDR3 is TGTGCCAGCAGCTCATACAGGGACGGCACCGGGGAGCTGTTTTTT. Its translation is CASSSYRDGTGELFF.

The DNA for the CDR3 is TGTGCCATCTCCGGGACACACTACAATGAGCAGTTCTTC. Its protein is CAISGTHYNEQFF. This rearrangement joins TRBV10-3 to TRBJ2-1; tentatively, D is TRBD1 (6 bases). Deletions cut 8 bases from V and 3 bases from J, with 11 bases between. In germline, CDR1 is ENHRY, CDR2 SYGVKD. The CDR3 totals 13 residues.

The chain is built from TRBV7-3 and TRBJ1-1; 8 bases are shared with TRBD1. In germline, CDR1 is SGHTA, CDR2 FQGTGA. The CDR3 totals 14 residues. V trimming: 5 bases; J trimming: 7 bases; junction bases outside the gene matches: 9. CDR3 sequence: CASSLGGQEYEAFF. The DNA of the CDR3 is TGTGCCAGCAGCCTCGGGGGACAGGAATATGAAGCTTTCTTT. Full variable domain (remainder filled in from reference TRBV7-3 and TRBJ1-1): GAGVSQTPSNKVTEKGKYVELRCDPISGHTALYWYRQSLGQGPEFLIYFQGTGAADDSGLPNDRFFAVRPEGSVSTLKIQRTERGDSAVYLCASSLGGQEYEAFFGQGTRLTVV.

J is TRBJ1-2 and V is TRBV30, with 7 nucleotides matching TRBD1. This CDR3 has 11 amino acids. Trimming at V came to 8 bases and at J to 8 bases, leaving 8 bases not matched to a gene. The germline gives CDR1 GTSNPN, CDR2 SVGIG (reference sequence). The CDR3: CARDRDGGYTF. CDR3 coding DNA: TGTGCCCGCGACAGGGACGGCGGCTACACCTTC.

This chain connects TRBV15 to TRBJ2-1; 9 nucleotides align to TRBD2. V lost 1 base, J lost 6 bases, and 4 bases stayed unmatched. The CDR3 covers 15 residues. Germline CDR1 and CDR2: LNHNV and YYDKDF (reference sequence). Here the CDR3 reads CATSRGGGGANEQFF. DNA for the CDR3: TGTGCCACCAGCAGAGGAGGCGGGGGGGCCAATGAGCAGTTCTTC.

This chain links TRBV5-1 with TRBJ1-2; D remains ambiguous. Germline V gene sequence: CDR1 SGHRS, CDR2 YFSETQ. Trimming cost V 1 base and J 5 bases, with 9 bases left between them. The CDR3 extends over 13 amino acids. The CDR3 protein is CASSLSSVYGYTF. CDR3 in DNA: TGCGCCAGCAGCTTGTCCAGTGTTTATGGCTACACCTTC.

This chain joins TRBV4-2 and TRBJ2-7; 10 bases line up with TRBD2. The junction had 2 bases not matched to a gene; V was cut back by 0 bases and J by 0 bases. CDR3 length: 16 amino acids. Germline V gene lookup returns CDR1 LGHNA and CDR2 YNFKEQ. CDR3 protein: CASSQEAGGVSYEQYF. In nucleotides, the CDR3 is TGTGCCAGCAGCCAAGAAGCGGGGGGGGTCTCCTACGAGCAGTACTTC.

The chain recombines TRBV4-3 with TRBJ1-5; D is unclear. Germline assignment: CDR1 LGHNA and CDR2 YSLEER. The CDR3 contains 15 residues. V lost 1 base and J 4 bases, leaving 11 bases between the germline ends. The CDR3 loop reads CASSQGTGSNQPQHF. In DNA form, the CDR3 reads TGCGCCAGCAGCCAAGGTACGGGGTCGAATCAGCCCCAGCATTTT.